The present entry profiles one T cell receptor (beta chain) with its context. Its antigen is undetermined. The sample belongs to a study of cytomegalovirus exposure and HLA in healthy donors. Notes on the study in general: Some V segments, including TRBV6-2 and TRBV6-3, were excluded as indistinguishable.

Germline V gene sequence: CDR1 LNHNV, CDR2 YYDKDF (reference sequence). The CDR3 runs 13 residues. V lost 2 bases to trimming and J lost 4 bases, with 9 bases between them. Use of 60 Vbeta and 13 Jbeta primers characterized the PCR. TCRdb keeps only in-frame clones here, not all; method: immunoSEQ multiplex PCR. The data contain under 200,000 clones, approximately 80% of them singletons. The receptor's source is a man between 25 and 39 years old in good health and CMV-seropositive. The sequenced sample consisted of PBMCs. V usage is TRBV15 and J usage is TRBJ2-7; D may be TRBD2 (6 bases). The CDR3: CATSRSGPYEQYF. The CDR3 nucleotides read TGTGCCACCAGCAGAAGCGGGCCTTACGAGCAGTACTTC.